This T cell receptor beta chain stems from a study of tumor-infiltrating lymphocytes in primary liver carcinoma. Overall study context: Patients were both men and women, whose ages ran from 30 to 69 years. Overall study results and limits: Tumor samples exhibited a significantly greater top-250-clone fraction than blood samples (p = 0.039). Tumor region pairs outstripped tumor-adjacent and tumor-blood pairs in overlap.

A note on this clonotype: Its specificity is unknown. Germline is not matched at one junction end, which may reflect a read error.

The input was about 490 ng total RNA; TCR beta cDNA was made from it with a constant-region primer. Modified slightly, ARM-PCR produced TCR beta libraries over three nested multiplex PCR rounds. Use of TRBV1-TRBV30 forward primers with a C-beta reverse primer characterized the first two PCR rounds, which lasted around 11 cycles each. TCRdb called the multiplex PCR reads again in MiXCR, with one record for every CDR3 protein. The sample comprises under 90,000 distinct CDR3 sequences, approximately 77% of which are singletons, and less than 20% rests with the top ten. Unsorted bulk tissue of about 20-30 mg yielded co-extracted RNA and DNA. This CDR3 comprises 16 residues. Germline V lookup: CDR1 SEHNR, CDR2 FQNEAQ (reference sequence).

Sequences were obtained from liver tumor tissue from sampling region 1. Subset noted: tumor region T1, superior pole. The rearrangement links TRBV7-9 to TRBJ2-5, with TRBD1 identical over 8 bases. This receptor was taken from a man aged 35 to 55 with primary liver carcinoma and hepatitis B virus infection. CDR3 DNA: TGTGCTAGCAGCTTAGGGGGCAGGGGGCTGCAAGAGACCCAGTACTTC. It encodes CASSLGGRGLQETQYF. Combining the CDR3 with reference TRBV7-9 and TRBJ2-5 gives the whole variable domain DTGVSQNPRHKITKRGQNVTFRCDPISEHNRLYWYRQTLGQGPEFLTYFQNEAQLEKSRLLSDRFSAERPKGSFSTLEIQRTEQGDSAMYLCASSLGGRGLQETQYFGPGTRLLVL.